A single sample is the source of the 31 T cell receptor beta chains below, sequenced in a study of blood T cell repertoires in COVID-19. TCRdb's copy holds only in-frame clones and misses some; the assay was immunoSEQ multiplex PCR. The sample comprises about 19,000 clones, 85% of which are singletons, and 60% to 65% rests with the top ten. The sequenced sample was peripheral blood. These receptors were taken from a man aged 80 or over with acute or convalescent COVID-19.

The V gene is TRBV28, the J gene TRBJ1-5; 10 nucleotides line up with TRBD1. Germline values: CDR1 MDHEN, CDR2 SYDVKM. The length of the CDR3 is 15 residues. V gave up 5 bases and J gave up 6 bases; unmatched junction bases: 7. The CDR3 DNA reads as TGTGCCAGCAGTCTCCCGGGACAGGGGACTCAGCCCCAGCATTTT. Amino acids: CASSLPGQGTQPQHF.

This rearrangement joins TRBV2 to TRBJ1-1; a possible D gene is TRBD1 (5 bases). Trimming pared 8 bases from V and 5 bases from J, leaving 21 bases between. The germline V gene has CDR1 SNHLY and CDR2 FYNNEI. CDR3 size: 15 residues. The CDR3 nucleotides read TGTGCCAGCTCATGGGGCACCACCTTGCCTACTGAAGCTTTCTTT. Its protein product is CASSWGTTLPTEAFF. Filled out from reference TRBV2 and TRBJ1-1, the complete variable domain reads EPEVTQTPSHQVTQMGQEVILRCVPISNHLYFYWYRQILGQKVEFLVSFYNNEISEKSEIFDDQFSVERPDGSNFTLKIRSTKLEDSAMYFCASSWGTTLPTEAFFGQGTRLTVV.

The chain uses TRBV4-2 and TRBJ1-6, with TRBD1 matching 8 bases. The CDR3 totals 17 residues. Per the germline V gene, CDR1 is LGHNA and CDR2 is YNFKEQ. J gave up 9 bases and V 0 bases, and 10 bases lay outside the gene matches. In DNA form, the CDR3 reads TGTGCCAGCAGCCAAGATCCTCAGGCAGGGGGCGGTTCACCCCTCCACTTT. Protein: CASSQDPQAGGGSPLHF.

This sequence joins TRBV14 and TRBJ1-6; D is perhaps TRBD1 (5 bases). The germline gives CDR1 SGHDN, CDR2 FVKESK. The V end lost 0 bases, the J end lost 6 bases, and 9 bases lay between the germline ends. The CDR3 contains 15 residues. The CDR3 here is CASSQDVGGNSPLHF. The DNA of the CDR3 is TGTGCCAGCAGCCAAGACGTGGGGGGTAATTCACCCCTCCACTTT.

This chain joins TRBV7-3 and TRBJ2-1; the match to TRBD2 covers 7 bases. The CDR3 sequence is 14 residues long. With V trimmed by 5 bases and J by 4 bases, 5 bases remained unmatched. Looked up from germline, CDR1 is SGHTA and CDR2 is FQGTGA. The CDR3 DNA reads as TGTGCCAGCAGCCCGTCTAGCGGATACAATGAGCAGTTCTTC. It codes for CASSPSSGYNEQFF.

The chain has TRBV28 and TRBJ2-3, with a weak D call TRBD2 (7 bases). This CDR3 comprises 14 residues. V gave up 2 bases and J gave up 6 bases, with 12 bases separating them. Germline values: CDR1 MDHEN, CDR2 SYDVKM. CDR3 bases: TGTGCCAGCAGTTTAGTCGGGGGGCCCGATACGCAGTATTTT. It is translated as CASSLVGGPDTQYF.

This clone was observed a handful of times. The chain joins TRBV5-4 to TRBJ2-1, with 13 bases that match TRBD2. V lost 4 bases to trimming and J lost 7 bases; unmatched junction nucleotides: 14. The germline V gene has CDR1 SGHNT and CDR2 YYREEE (reference sequence). The CDR3 is made up of 18 amino acids. The CDR3, as DNA: TGTGCCAGCAGCCCAACTAGCGGGGGGGCCAGGGCGAGAAATGAGCAGTTCTTC. Protein product: CASSPTSGGARARNEQFF.

This clone was observed once. The chain carries TRBV12-3 or TRBV12-4 and TRBJ1-5; D not resolved. The length of the CDR3 is 11 residues. Trimming stripped 4 bases from V and 5 bases from J, with 3 bases between. CDR3 loop: CASSSDQPQHF. The DNA of the CDR3 is TGTGCCAGCAGTTCTGATCAGCCCCAGCATTTT.

The chain combines TRBV12-3 or TRBV12-4 with TRBJ2-1; D is ambiguous. V lost 11 bases to trimming and J lost 9 bases, with 11 bases between them. The CDR3 length is 10 residues. This CDR3 is CASGSFEQFF. As DNA, the CDR3 is TGTGCCTCCGGTTCCTTTGAGCAGTTCTTC.

The chain joins TRBV19 to TRBJ2-4; TRBD1 is a possible D gene (5 bases). The CDR3 extends over 14 amino acids. Germline CDR1 is LNHDA and CDR2 is SQIVND (reference sequence). The V end was cut by 3 bases, the J end by 5 bases, with 11 bases between. The CDR3 region is CASSIWARENIQYF. CDR3 coding DNA: TGTGCCAGTAGTATTTGGGCCAGGGAAAACATTCAGTACTTC.

V is TRBV7-9 and J is TRBJ2-5, with D perhaps TRBD1 (6 bases). CDR1 and CDR2 (germline): SEHNR, FQNEAQ (reference sequence). V was clipped by 4 bases and J by 3 bases, with 9 bases between them. The CDR3 contains 13 residues. DNA of the CDR3: TGTGCCAGCAGCTCTTCAGGGGAAGAGACCCAGTACTTC. Its translation: CASSSSGEETQYF.

This clone was found a few times. The chain is built from TRBV9 and TRBJ2-3; a possible D gene is TRBD2 (7 bases). V dropped 3 bases and J dropped 9 bases, with 11 bases sitting between them. The CDR3 extends over 12 amino acids. The germline V gene encodes CDR1 SGDLS and CDR2 YYNGEE. The CDR3 nucleotides are TGTGCCAGCAGCGGGGAGGGGGAGACGCAGTATTTT. It specifies CASSGEGETQYF.

J is TRBJ2-7 and V is TRBV5-6; 8 bases match TRBD2. Germline CDR1 and CDR2: SGHDT and YYEEEE. With V trimmed by 2 bases and J by 2 bases, 3 bases remained unmatched. This CDR3 region has 14 residues. The CDR3 DNA sequence: TGTGCCAGCAGCTTCGAGCGGGGGCCCTACGAGCAGTACTTC. It codes for CASSFERGPYEQYF. Based on the CDR3 plus reference TRBV5-6 and TRBJ2-7, the full variable domain is DAGVTQSPTHLIKTRGQQVTLRCSPKSGHDTVSWYQQALGQGPQFIFQYYEEEERQRGNFPDRFSGHQFPNYSSELNVNALLLGDSALYLCASSFERGPYEQYFGPGTRLTVT.

The chain carries TRBV5-1 and TRBJ2-3; 12 bases fit TRBD2. Germline CDR1 is SGHRS and CDR2 is YFSETQ. V dropped 3 bases and J dropped 5; count of bases not matched to a gene: 1. CDR3 size: 14 residues. CDR3: CASSSGLAGDTQYF. DNA of the CDR3: TGCGCCAGCAGCTCGGGACTAGCGGGAGATACGCAGTATTTT.

A single count supports this clone. This chain connects TRBV6-4 to TRBJ1-1; TRBD1 might be the D (5 bases). The CDR3 totals 13 residues. Germline assignment: CDR1 MRHNA and CDR2 SNTAGT. Trimming removed 6 bases at V and 3 bases at J, with 11 bases between. Here the CDR3 DNA reads TGTGCCAGCAGACAGGTCCCGGACACTGAAGCTTTCTTT. It is translated as CASRQVPDTEAFF.

The V call is TRBV7-2, the J call TRBJ1-2; D is unresolved. Trimming left V 1 base short and J 0 bases short, with 18 bases between. The CDR3 has 18 amino acids. Germline V gene data show CDR1 as SGHTA and CDR2 as FQGNSA. CDR3 DNA: TGTGCCAGCAGCTTAGGTCGATTGGTCAGAGGCACTAACTATGGCTACACCTTC. Amino acids: CASSLGRLVRGTNYGYTF.

The table lists this clone with a count of one. This rearrangement joins TRBV9 to TRBJ2-3; 7 bases fit TRBD2. This CDR3 has 17 residues. Germline V gene data show CDR1 as SGDLS and CDR2 as YYNGEE. V was clipped by 4 bases and J by 3 bases; unmatched bases: 14. CDR3 nucleotides: TGTGCCAGCAGCTCCAGAGTCGTGGGGGGAGGGACAGATACGCAGTATTTT. This encodes CASSSRVVGGGTDTQYF.

This clone has just one count. The V and J genes are TRBV7-2 and TRBJ1-2; no clear D. This CDR3 spans 14 amino acids. V was shortened by 0 bases and J by 6 bases, with 11 bases between the two germline ends. The germline CDR1 and CDR2 sequences are SGHTA and FQGNSA. The CDR3 DNA reads as TGTGCCAGCAGCTTAGCGCAGAACAGCCATGGCTACACCTTC. Encoded protein: CASSLAQNSHGYTF.

V gene TRBV6-5 combines with J gene TRBJ1-4, with a possible D match to TRBD1 (6 bases). There are 14 residues in the CDR3. The V end lost 0 bases, the J end lost 5 bases, and 7 bases lay between the germline ends. Germline V gene sequence: CDR1 MNHEY, CDR2 SVGAGI. The CDR3 nucleotides are TGTGCCAGCAGTTACTCGCAGGGGAATGAAAAACTGTTTTTT. This encodes CASSYSQGNEKLFF.

This chain joins TRBV11-2 and TRBJ2-3, with 8 bases fitting TRBD1. CDR1 is SGHAT and CDR2 is FQNNGV in the germline V gene. Trimming at V came to 4 bases and at J to 1 base, leaving 10 bases not matched to a gene. The CDR3 sequence is 17 residues long. The chain's CDR3 is CASSSRAGGWGTDTQYF. As DNA, the CDR3 is TGTGCCAGCAGCTCTAGGGCAGGGGGCTGGGGCACAGATACGCAGTATTTT.

The rearrangement joins TRBV27 to TRBJ2-7; D might be TRBD1 (6 bases). The V and J ends lost 3 bases and 5 bases respectively, with 14 bases between them. Germline loops: CDR1 MNHEY, CDR2 SMNVEV (reference sequence). The CDR3 consists of 14 residues. DNA of the CDR3: TGTGCCAGCAGTTTTAAGGGAAACAGGGACGAGCAGTACTTC. Translation: CASSFKGNRDEQYF.

The V call is TRBV6-5, the J call TRBJ1-5; 7 nucleotides agree with TRBD1. The germline V gene has CDR1 MNHEY and CDR2 SVGAGI. Losses at the gene ends were 5 bases for V and 7 bases for J; bases not matched to a gene: 11. This CDR3 has 15 amino acids. The CDR3 protein is CASSQTTGVNQPQHF. The CDR3 coding sequence is TGTGCCAGCAGTCAAACAACAGGGGTCAACCAGCCCCAGCATTTT.

The chain links TRBV18 to TRBJ1-2, with D perhaps matching TRBD1 (5 bases). V was clipped by 1 base and J by 13 bases, with 16 bases between them. The CDR3 spans 13 residues. CDR1 and CDR2 (germline): KGHSH, LQKENI. CDR3 in DNA: TGTGCCAGCTCACCACGGGATCGGGCCGGGGGCACCTTC. As protein: CASSPRDRAGGTF.

This chain uses TRBV5-1 with TRBJ1-3; D possibly corresponds to TRBD1 (5 bases). This CDR3 comprises 14 residues. CDR1 and CDR2 (germline): SGHRS, YFSETQ. V was pared by 0 bases and J by 3 bases, with 7 bases between. CDR3 in DNA: TGCGCCAGCAGCTTGGTTCAGGGTGGAAACACCATATATTTT. Its protein product is CASSLVQGGNTIYF.

Of note for this clone: Its ends do not fully match the called genes, so a read error is possible. The chain is built from TRBV19 and TRBJ2-3; 9 nucleotides agree with TRBD1. CDR3 length equals 12 residues. Germline V gives CDR1 LNHDA, CDR2 SQIVND (reference sequence). Here the CDR3 reads CASTGGTDTQYF. The CDR3 region has the DNA TGTGCCAGCACAGGGGGCACCGATACGCAGTATTTT.

Only one count was recorded for this clone. The rearrangement uses TRBV3-1 (or the pseudogene TRBV3-2) and TRBJ2-3, with 8 bases that match TRBD2. CDR1 is LGHDT and CDR2 is YNNKEL in the germline V gene (reference sequence). The CDR3 has 14 amino acids. With V trimmed by 3 bases and J by 9 bases, 8 bases remained unmatched. CDR3 nucleotide sequence: TGTGCCAGCAGCCATGCCACCGGGACTAGGACGCAGTATTTT. Encoded protein: CASSHATGTRTQYF.

The CDR3 loop is CASSSLGEARNEQFF. DNA for the CDR3: TGCGCCAGCAGCTCACTCGGGGAGGCTAGGAATGAGCAGTTCTTC. V is TRBV5-1 and J is TRBJ2-1, with D possibly TRBD2 on 6 matching bases. The length of the CDR3 is 15 residues. CDR1 is SGHRS, CDR2 YFSETQ, per germline. Trimming left V 3 bases short and J 7 bases short, with 17 bases between.

This clone was observed once. This chain connects TRBV5-8 to TRBJ1-6; D is unclear. The CDR3 totals 14 residues. Germline V lookup: CDR1 SGHTS, CDR2 YDEGEE. V gave up 1 base and J gave up 7 bases, with 9 bases separating them. Written as DNA, the CDR3 is TGTGCCAGCAGCTTGCTTACTGAGAATTCACCCCTCCACTTT. Encoded protein: CASSLLTENSPLHF.

The chain joins TRBV2 to TRBJ1-2; D is unresolved. V was pared by 7 bases and J by 2 bases, with 11 bases between. CDR1 is SNHLY and CDR2 is FYNNEI in the germline V gene. CDR3 length: 13 residues. The CDR3 loop is CASNGVGNYGYTF. CDR3 DNA: TGTGCCAGCAACGGGGTTGGAAACTATGGCTACACCTTC.

The chain combines TRBV6-2 or TRBV6-3 with TRBJ1-1; D perhaps matches TRBD1 (5 bases). Trimming shortened V by 5 bases and J by 7 bases, and 17 bases separated the two germline ends. The V gene's germline CDR1 is MNHEY and CDR2 SVGEGT. The CDR3 has 14 residues. CDR3 sequence (DNA): TGTGCCAGCAGTCCCCCGGGGCGGGGAGGTGAAGCTTTCTTT. It translates to CASSPPGRGGEAFF.

This chain connects TRBV5-1 to TRBJ1-1, with D possibly matching TRBD1 (6 bases). Trimming removed 4 bases at V and 1 base at J, with 14 bases between. Germline loops: CDR1 SGHRS, CDR2 YFSETQ. The CDR3 contains 15 residues. CDR3: CASSQPDRPNTEAFF. CDR3 nucleotide sequence: TGCGCCAGCAGCCAACCGGACAGACCGAACACTGAAGCTTTCTTT.